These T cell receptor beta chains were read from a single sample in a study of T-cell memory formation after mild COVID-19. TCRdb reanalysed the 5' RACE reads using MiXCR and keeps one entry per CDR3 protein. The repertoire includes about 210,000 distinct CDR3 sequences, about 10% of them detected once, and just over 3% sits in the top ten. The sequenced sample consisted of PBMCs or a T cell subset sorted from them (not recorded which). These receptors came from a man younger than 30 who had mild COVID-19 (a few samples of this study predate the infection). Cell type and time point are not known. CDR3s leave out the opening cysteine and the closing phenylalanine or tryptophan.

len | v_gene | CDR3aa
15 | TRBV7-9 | ASSLGSSGSRTDTQY
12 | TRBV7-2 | ASSPGSRTYGYT
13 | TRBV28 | ASSFGREDKNIQY
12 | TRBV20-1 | SATLAGGRETQY
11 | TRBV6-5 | ASSFGPGNTIY
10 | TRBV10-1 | ASSAGTGATF
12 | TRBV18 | ASSTTGGFTEAF
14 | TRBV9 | ASSAGFGSGTGELF
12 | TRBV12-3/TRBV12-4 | ASTPGTPQETQY
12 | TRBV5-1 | ASSFRGAYNEQF
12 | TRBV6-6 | ASSYFLGANVLT
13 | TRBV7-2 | ASTYGASGSYEQY
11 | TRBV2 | ASKVAQNTEAF
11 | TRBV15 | ATSRDVAGEQY
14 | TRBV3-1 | ASSQGWTDINFGYT
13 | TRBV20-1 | SARDRDRGTNEQF
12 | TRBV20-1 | SAPLTSGGGTQY
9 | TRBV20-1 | SAAATDTQY
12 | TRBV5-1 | ASSLVTLGKSQF
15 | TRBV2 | ASSGFRTGGEFSPLH
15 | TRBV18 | ASSRRGQGRYQETQY
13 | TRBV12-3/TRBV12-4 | ASSTSGGAPETQY
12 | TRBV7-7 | ASSLATSFNEQF
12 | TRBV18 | ASSPDQAKNIQY
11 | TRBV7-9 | ASSLRTLDTQY
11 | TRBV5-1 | ASSSGASETQY
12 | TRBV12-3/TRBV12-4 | ASSFQGRVQPQH
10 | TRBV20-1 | SAAASTDTQY
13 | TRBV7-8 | ASSLASGWDNEQF
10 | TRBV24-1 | APVTRVSEAF
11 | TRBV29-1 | SVELRPRGTQY
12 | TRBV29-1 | SLGSPGNAGELF
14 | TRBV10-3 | ATRRAGVPSGNTIY
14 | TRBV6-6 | ASSFRVLRRAGELF
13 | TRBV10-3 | AISEPGQGKTEAF
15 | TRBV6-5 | ASSYSATSHSNQPKH
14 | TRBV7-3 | ASSPRSGGPANEQF
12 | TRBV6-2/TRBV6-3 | ASRSGGAKNIQY
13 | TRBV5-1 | ASSLGPASSYEQY
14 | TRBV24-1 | ATSDNRQGSYNEQF
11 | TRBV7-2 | ASSSPGGYEQF
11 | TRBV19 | ASSMGEDTEAF
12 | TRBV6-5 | ASSYSGRSVGYT
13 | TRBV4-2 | ASSQDLLLGNIQY
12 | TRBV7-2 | ASSLSGGHEKLF
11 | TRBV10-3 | AIRSGETGELF
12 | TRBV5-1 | ASSIGQGSGTIY
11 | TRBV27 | ASTTAVNSPLH
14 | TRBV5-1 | ASSLRGTTNTGELF
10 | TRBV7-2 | ASSLQQETQY
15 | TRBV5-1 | ASTLTETGPLLERYT
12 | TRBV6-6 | ASFEPAEAQPQH
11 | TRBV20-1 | SASGGAAETQY
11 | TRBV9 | ASAAGGGETQY
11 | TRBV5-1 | ASSGGARETQY
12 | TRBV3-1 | ASSQDGRPQPQH